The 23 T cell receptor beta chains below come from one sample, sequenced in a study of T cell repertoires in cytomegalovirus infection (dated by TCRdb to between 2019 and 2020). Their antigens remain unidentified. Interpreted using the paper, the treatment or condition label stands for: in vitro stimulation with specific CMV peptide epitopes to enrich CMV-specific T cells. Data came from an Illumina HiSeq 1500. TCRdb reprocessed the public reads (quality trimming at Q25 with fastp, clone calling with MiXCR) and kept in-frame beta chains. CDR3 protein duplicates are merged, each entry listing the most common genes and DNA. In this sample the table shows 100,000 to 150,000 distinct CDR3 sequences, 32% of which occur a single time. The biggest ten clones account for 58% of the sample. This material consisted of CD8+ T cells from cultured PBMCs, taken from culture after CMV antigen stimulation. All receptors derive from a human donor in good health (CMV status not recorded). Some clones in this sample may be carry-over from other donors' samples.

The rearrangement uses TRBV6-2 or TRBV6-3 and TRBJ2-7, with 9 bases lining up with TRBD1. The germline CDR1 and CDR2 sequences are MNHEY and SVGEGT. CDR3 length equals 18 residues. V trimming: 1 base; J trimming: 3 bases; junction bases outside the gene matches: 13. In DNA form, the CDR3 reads TGTGCCAGCAGTTACTTGCGGACAGGGGTCAATTTGGGCTACGAGCAGTACTTC. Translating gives CASSYLRTGVNLGYEQYF.

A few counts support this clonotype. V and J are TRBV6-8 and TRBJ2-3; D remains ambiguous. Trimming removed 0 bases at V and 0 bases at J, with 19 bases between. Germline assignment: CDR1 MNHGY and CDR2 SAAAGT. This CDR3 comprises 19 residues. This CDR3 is CASSYSVGFSRGSTDTQYF. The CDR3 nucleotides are TGTGCCAGCAGTTACTCAGTGGGCTTCTCTAGAGGAAGCACAGATACGCAGTATTTT.

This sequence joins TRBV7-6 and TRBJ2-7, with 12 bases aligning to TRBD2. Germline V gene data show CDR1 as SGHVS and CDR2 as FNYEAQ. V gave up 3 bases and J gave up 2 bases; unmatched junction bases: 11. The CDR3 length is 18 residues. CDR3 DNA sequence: TGTGCCAGCAGCTTTTCGCTAGCGGGGGGGAGCAAACCCTACGAGCAGTACTTC. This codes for CASSFSLAGGSKPYEQYF.

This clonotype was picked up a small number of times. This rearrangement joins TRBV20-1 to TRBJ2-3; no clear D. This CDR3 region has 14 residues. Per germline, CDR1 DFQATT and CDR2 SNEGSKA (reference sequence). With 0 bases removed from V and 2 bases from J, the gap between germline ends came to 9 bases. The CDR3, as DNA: TGCAGTGCTAGAGATCGGAGATACACAGATACGCAGTATTTT. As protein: CSARDRRYTDTQYF.

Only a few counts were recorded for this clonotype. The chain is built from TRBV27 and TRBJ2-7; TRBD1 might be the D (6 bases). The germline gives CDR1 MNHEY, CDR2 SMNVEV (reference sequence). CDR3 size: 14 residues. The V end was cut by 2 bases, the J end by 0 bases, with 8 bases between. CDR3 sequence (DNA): TGTGCCAGCAGTTTAAGGGGGACCTCCTACGAGCAGTACTTC. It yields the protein CASSLRGTSYEQYF.

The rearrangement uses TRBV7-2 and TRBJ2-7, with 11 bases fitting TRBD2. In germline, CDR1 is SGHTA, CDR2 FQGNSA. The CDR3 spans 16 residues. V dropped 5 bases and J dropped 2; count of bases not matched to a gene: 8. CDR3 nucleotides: TGTGCCAGCAGCCTTTCTAGCGGGGGGCTAACCTACGAGCAGTACTTC. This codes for CASSLSSGGLTYEQYF.

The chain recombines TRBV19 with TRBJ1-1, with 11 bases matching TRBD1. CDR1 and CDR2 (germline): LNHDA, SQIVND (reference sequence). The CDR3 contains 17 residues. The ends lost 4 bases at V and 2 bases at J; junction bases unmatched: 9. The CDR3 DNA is TGTGCCAGTAGTAGGGGACAGGGGGATTCAAGCAACACTGAAGCTTTCTTT. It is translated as CASSRGQGDSSNTEAFF.

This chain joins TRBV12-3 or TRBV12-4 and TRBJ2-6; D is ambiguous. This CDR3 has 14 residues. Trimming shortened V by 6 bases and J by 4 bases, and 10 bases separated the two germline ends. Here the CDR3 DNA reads TGTGCCAGCAGACGAATTTACGGGGCCAACGTCCTGACTTTC. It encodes CASRRIYGANVLTF.

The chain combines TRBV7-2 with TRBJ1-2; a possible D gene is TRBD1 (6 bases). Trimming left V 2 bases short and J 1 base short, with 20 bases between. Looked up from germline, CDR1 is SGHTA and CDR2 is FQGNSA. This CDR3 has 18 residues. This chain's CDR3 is CASSLTILRQEINYGYTF. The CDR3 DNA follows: TGTGCCAGCAGCTTAACGATACTAAGACAGGAGATTAACTATGGCTACACCTTC. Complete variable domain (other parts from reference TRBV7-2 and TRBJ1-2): GAGVSQSPSNKVTEKGKDVELRCDPISGHTALYWYRQSLGQGLEFLIYFQGNSAPDKSGLPSDRFSAERTGGSVSTLTIQRTQQEDSAVYLCASSLTILRQEINYGYTFGSGTRLTVV.

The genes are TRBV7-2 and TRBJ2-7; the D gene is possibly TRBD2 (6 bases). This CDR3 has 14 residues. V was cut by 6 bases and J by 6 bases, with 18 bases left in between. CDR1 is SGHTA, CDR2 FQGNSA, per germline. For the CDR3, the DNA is TGTGCCAGCAGTCATACGGGACTCTCGGTCGAGCAGTACTTC. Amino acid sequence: CASSHTGLSVEQYF.

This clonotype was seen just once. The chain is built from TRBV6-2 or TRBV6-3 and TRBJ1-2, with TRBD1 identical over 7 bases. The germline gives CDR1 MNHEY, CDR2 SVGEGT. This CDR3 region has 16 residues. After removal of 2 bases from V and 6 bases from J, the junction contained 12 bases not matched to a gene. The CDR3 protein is CASSYDPDRLKDGYTF. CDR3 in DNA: TGTGCCAGCAGTTACGACCCGGACAGGCTAAAGGATGGCTACACCTTC.

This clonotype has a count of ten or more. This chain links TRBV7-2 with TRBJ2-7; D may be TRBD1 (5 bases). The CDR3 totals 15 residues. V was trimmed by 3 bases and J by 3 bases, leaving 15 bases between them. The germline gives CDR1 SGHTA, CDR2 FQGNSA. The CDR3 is CASSFLQGPGYEQYF. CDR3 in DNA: TGTGCCAGCAGCTTCCTTCAGGGTCCAGGCTACGAGCAGTACTTC. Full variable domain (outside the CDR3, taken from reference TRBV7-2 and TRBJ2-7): GAGVSQSPSNKVTEKGKDVELRCDPISGHTALYWYRQSLGQGLEFLIYFQGNSAPDKSGLPSDRFSAERTGGSVSTLTIQRTQQEDSAVYLCASSFLQGPGYEQYFGPGTRLTVT.

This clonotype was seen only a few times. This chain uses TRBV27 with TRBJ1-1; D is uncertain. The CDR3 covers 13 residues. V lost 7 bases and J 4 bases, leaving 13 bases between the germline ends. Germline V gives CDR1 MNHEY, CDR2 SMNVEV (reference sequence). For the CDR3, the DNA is TGTGCCAGCACCGGGAGGCTCGGCACTGAAGCTTTCTTT. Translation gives CASTGRLGTEAFF.

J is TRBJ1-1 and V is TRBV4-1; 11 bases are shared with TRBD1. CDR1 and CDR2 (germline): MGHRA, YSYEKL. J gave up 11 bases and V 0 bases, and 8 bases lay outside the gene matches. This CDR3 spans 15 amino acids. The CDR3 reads CASSQEQGDRGGAFF. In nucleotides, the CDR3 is TGCGCCAGCAGCCAAGAGCAGGGGGACAGGGGGGGGGCTTTCTTT.

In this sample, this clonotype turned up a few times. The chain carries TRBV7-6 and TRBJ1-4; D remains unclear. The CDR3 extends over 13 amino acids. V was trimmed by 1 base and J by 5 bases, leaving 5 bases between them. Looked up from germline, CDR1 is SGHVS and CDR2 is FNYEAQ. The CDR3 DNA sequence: TGTGCCAGCAGCTTAGGGCCGAATGAAAAACTGTTTTTT. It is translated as CASSLGPNEKLFF.

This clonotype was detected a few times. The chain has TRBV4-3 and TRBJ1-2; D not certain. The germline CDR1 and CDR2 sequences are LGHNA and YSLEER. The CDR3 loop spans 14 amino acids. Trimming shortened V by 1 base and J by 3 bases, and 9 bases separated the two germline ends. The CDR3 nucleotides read TGCGCCAGCAGCCAAGTAAGGACGGACTATGGCTACACCTTC. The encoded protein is CASSQVRTDYGYTF.

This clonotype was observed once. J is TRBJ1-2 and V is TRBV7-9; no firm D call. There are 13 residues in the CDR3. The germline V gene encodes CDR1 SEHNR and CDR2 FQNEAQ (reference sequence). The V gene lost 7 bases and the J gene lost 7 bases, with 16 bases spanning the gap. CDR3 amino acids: CASIPPGGSGYTF. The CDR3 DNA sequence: TGTGCCAGCATCCCACCGGGAGGTTCTGGCTACACCTTC. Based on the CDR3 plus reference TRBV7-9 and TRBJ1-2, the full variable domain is DTGVSQNPRHKITKRGQNVTFRCDPISEHNRLYWYRQTLGQGPEFLTYFQNEAQLEKSRLLSDRFSAERPKGSFSTLEIQRTEQGDSAMYLCASIPPGGSGYTFGSGTRLTVV.

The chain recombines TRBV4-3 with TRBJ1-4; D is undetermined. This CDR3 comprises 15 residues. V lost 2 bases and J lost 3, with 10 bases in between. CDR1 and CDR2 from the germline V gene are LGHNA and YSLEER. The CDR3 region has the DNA TGCGCCAGCAGCCAACCTGGGAGCGCTAATGAAAAACTGTTTTTT. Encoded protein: CASSQPGSANEKLFF.

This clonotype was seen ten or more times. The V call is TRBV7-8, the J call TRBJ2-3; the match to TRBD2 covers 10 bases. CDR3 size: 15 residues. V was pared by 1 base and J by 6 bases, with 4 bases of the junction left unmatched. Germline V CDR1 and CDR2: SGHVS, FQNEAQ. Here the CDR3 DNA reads TGTGCCAGCAGCTTAGGACTAGCGGGCTCGGATACGCAGTATTTT. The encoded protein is CASSLGLAGSDTQYF.

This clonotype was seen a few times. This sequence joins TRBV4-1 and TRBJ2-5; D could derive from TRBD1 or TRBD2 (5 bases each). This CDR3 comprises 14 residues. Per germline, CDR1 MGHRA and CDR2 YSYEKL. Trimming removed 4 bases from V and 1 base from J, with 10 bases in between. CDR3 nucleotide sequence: TGCGCCAGCAGCCCGGGACCTGGCCAAGAGACCCAGTACTTC. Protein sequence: CASSPGPGQETQYF.

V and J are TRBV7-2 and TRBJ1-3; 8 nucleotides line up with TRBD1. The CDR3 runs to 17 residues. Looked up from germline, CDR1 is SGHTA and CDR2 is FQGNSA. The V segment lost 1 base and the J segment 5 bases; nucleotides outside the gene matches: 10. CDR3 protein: CASSLESAGGLRNTIYF. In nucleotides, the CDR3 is TGTGCCAGCAGCTTAGAATCGGCAGGGGGCTTAAGAAACACCATATATTTT.

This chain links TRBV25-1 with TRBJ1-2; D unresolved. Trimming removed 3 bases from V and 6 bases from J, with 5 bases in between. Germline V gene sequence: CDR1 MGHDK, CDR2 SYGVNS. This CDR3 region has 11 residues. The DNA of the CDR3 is TGTGCCAGCAGTGAGCAGGATGGCTACACCTTC. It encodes CASSEQDGYTF.

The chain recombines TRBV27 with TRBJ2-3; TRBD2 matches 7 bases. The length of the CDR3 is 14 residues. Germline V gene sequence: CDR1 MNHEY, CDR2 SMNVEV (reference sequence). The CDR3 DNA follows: TGTGCGAGCGGGACCCTTCAGAGGGCAGATACGCAGTATTTT. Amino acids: CASGTLQRADTQYF.